Listed here are 26 T cell receptor beta chains from one sample, sequenced in a study of graft-versus-host responses after intestinal transplantation (dated by TCRdb to about 2021). Library generation was performed with the immunoSEQ multiplex PCR assay. TCRdb limited this immuneACCESS table to in-frame rearrangements with V and J called. A share of clones is missing; checked studies link under half to unresolved V genes, and the rest is unexplained. The sample records 40,000 or so clones, roughly 91% of which are singletons. The ten largest clones capture roughly 7.1% of the sample. The sequences come from PBMCs, collected just under 270 days after transplant. These receptors came from a human patient who received an intestinal transplant, so some T cells may come from the graft donor.

The genes are TRBV5-8 and TRBJ2-2; 10 bases map to TRBD2. CDR1 SGHTS and CDR2 YDEGEE come from the germline V gene. The CDR3 runs 15 residues. V was pared by 7 bases and J by 8 bases, with 11 bases of the junction left unmatched. CDR3 loop: CASHSQAGGLGELFF. The CDR3 bases are TGTGCCAGCCACTCCCAAGCGGGGGGGCTAGGGGAGCTGTTTTTT.

This CDR3 reads CATSRVSTGELFF. The CDR3 DNA reads as TGTGCCACCAGCAGAGTCTCTACCGGGGAGCTGTTTTTT. The gene calls are TRBV15 and TRBJ2-2; D uncertain. Trimming shortened V by 1 base and J by 5 bases, and 5 bases separated the two germline ends. Looked up from germline, CDR1 is LNHNV and CDR2 is YYDKDF (reference sequence). The length of the CDR3 is 13 residues. Filled out from reference TRBV15 and TRBJ2-2, the complete variable domain reads DAMVIQNPRYQVTQFGKPVTLSCSQTLNHNVMYWYQQKSSQAPKLLFHYYDKDFNNEADTPDNFQSRRPNTSFCFLDIRSPGLGDTAMYLCATSRVSTGELFFGEGSRLTVL.

This clone occurred a few times. This chain joins TRBV9 and TRBJ1-6; D uncertain. Germline V CDR1 and CDR2: SGDLS, YYNGEE. Deletions cut 0 bases from V and 12 bases from J, with 13 bases between. CDR3 length: 14 amino acids. CDR3 coding DNA: TGTGCCAGCAGCGTAGCCCCGAAGGGTTTACCCCTCCACTTT. It encodes CASSVAPKGLPLHF.

The chain recombines TRBV30 with TRBJ1-2; perhaps TRBD1 as D (6 bases). The CDR3 is made up of 15 amino acids. Looked up from germline, CDR1 is GTSNPN and CDR2 is SVGIG (reference sequence). With 8 bases removed from V and 0 bases from J, the gap between germline ends came to 19 bases. The CDR3 DNA follows: TGTGCCCGTCACCCCGACCAGGGGACTAACTATGGCTACACCTTC. Its protein product is CARHPDQGTNYGYTF.

This rearrangement joins TRBV18 to TRBJ2-4; 9 bases agree with TRBD1. J was trimmed by 2 bases and V by 3 bases; bases with no gene match: 5. Germline V gene sequence: CDR1 KGHSH, CDR2 LQKENI. The CDR3 consists of 16 residues. The chain's CDR3 is CASSPGTGLPKNIQYF. The DNA of the CDR3 is TGTGCCAGCTCACCGGGGACAGGGTTACCCAAAAACATTCAGTACTTC.

This clone has more than one count but fewer than ten. DNA for the CDR3: TGTGCCAGTAGTATTGGGGGTTTGGGCCGCACCGGGGAGCTGTTTTTT. Residues: CASSIGGLGRTGELFF. The chain has TRBV19 and TRBJ2-2; D is tentatively TRBD1 or TRBD2 (5 bases each). Trimming pared 3 bases from V and 4 bases from J, leaving 15 bases between. The germline V gene encodes CDR1 LNHDA and CDR2 SQIVND (reference sequence). The CDR3 sequence is 16 residues long.

V gene TRBV18 combines with J gene TRBJ1-2; 10 nucleotides align to TRBD1. The CDR3 is made up of 15 amino acids. Germline values: CDR1 KGHSH, CDR2 LQKENI. J was trimmed by 2 bases and V by 4 bases; bases with no gene match: 4. The CDR3 region is CASSRSGQGNYGYTF. The CDR3 coding sequence is TGTGCCAGCTCACGGTCGGGACAGGGGAACTATGGCTACACCTTC. Full variable domain (missing parts from reference TRBV18 and TRBJ1-2): NAGVMQNPRHLVRRRGQEARLRCSPMKGHSHVYWYRQLPEEGLKFMVYLQKENIIDESGMPKERFSAEFPKEGPSILRIQQVVRGDSAAYFCASSRSGQGNYGYTFGSGTRLTVV.

The chain employs TRBV7-8 and TRBJ1-3; D call uncertain. CDR3 size: 14 residues. Trimming took 5 bases from V and 4 from J, leaving 12 bases between them. Germline V lookup: CDR1 SGHVS, CDR2 FQNEAQ. The CDR3 region is CASSTAQRGNTIYF. CDR3 sequence (DNA): TGTGCCAGCAGCACCGCCCAGCGAGGAAACACCATATATTTT.

This clone was observed a handful of times. The V and J genes are TRBV21-1 and TRBJ1-4; the D call TRBD1 from the table was never checked on the DNA. TRBV21-1 is a known pseudogene. CDR3 length: 14 residues. The CDR3 coding sequence is TGTGCCAGCAGAGATCGGGACAGGGATGAAAAACTGTTTTTT. Translated, it gives CASRDRDRDEKLFF.

This chain links TRBV6-1 with TRBJ2-7, with 7 bases fitting TRBD2. CDR1 is MNHNS, CDR2 SASEGT, per germline. Losses at the gene ends were 5 bases for V and 5 bases for J; bases not matched to a gene: 9. This CDR3 spans 14 amino acids. CDR3 sequence reads: CASSPWAGVNEQYF. The CDR3 DNA sequence: TGTGCCAGCAGTCCCTGGGCGGGGGTCAACGAGCAGTACTTC.

J is TRBJ2-7 and V is TRBV6-1; 12 bases are a match to TRBD2. This CDR3 comprises 14 residues. Per germline, CDR1 MNHNS and CDR2 SASEGT. V shed 7 bases, J shed 3 bases, and the junction held 4 bases outside the gene matches. CDR3 sequence reads: CASTGTSGFYEQYF. CDR3 in DNA: TGTGCCAGCACAGGGACTAGCGGGTTCTACGAGCAGTACTTC.

The chain combines TRBV5-5 with TRBJ1-6, with D unclear. The V end lost 1 base, the J end lost 8 bases, and 16 bases lay between the germline ends. This CDR3 comprises 16 residues. The germline V gene encodes CDR1 SGHKS and CDR2 YYEKEE (reference sequence). CDR3 nucleotide sequence: TGTGCCAGCAGCTTGCGAGCGGAAAGTTGGGATTCACCCCTCCACTTT. Encoded protein: CASSLRAESWDSPLHF.

This chain joins TRBV5-1 and TRBJ1-2; 7 bases map to TRBD1. The germline V gene has CDR1 SGHRS and CDR2 YFSETQ. CDR3 length equals 17 residues. V gave up 0 bases and J gave up 1 base; unmatched junction bases: 9. CDR3 residues: CASSLALGGGYNYGYTF. The CDR3 nucleotides are TGCGCCAGCAGCTTGGCTCTTGGAGGGGGCTATAACTATGGCTACACCTTC.

V is TRBV6-5 and J is TRBJ2-1, with 10 bases fitting TRBD1. The CDR3 extends over 14 amino acids. Losses at the gene ends were 5 bases for V and 6 bases for J; bases not matched to a gene: 4. In germline, CDR1 is MNHEY, CDR2 SVGAGI. The CDR3 sequence is CASSAGTGVNEQFF. The CDR3 region has the DNA TGTGCCAGCAGTGCCGGGACAGGGGTCAATGAGCAGTTCTTC.

This clone appeared once. This sequence joins TRBV6-1 and TRBJ2-3; a possible D gene is TRBD2 (5 bases). The CDR3 length is 16 residues. V was clipped by 1 base and J by 1 base, with 12 bases between them. The germline V gene has CDR1 MNHNS and CDR2 SASEGT. CDR3 DNA sequence: TGTGCCAGCAGTGAAGAGTTAGGGAGAGGCACAGATACGCAGTATTTT. This encodes CASSEELGRGTDTQYF.

The V call is TRBV10-3, the J call TRBJ1-3; no reliable D call. The CDR3 runs 13 residues. V was trimmed by 8 bases and J by 0 bases, leaving 8 bases between them. Germline loops: CDR1 ENHRY, CDR2 SYGVKD. As DNA, the CDR3 is TGTGCCATCCAGGCAGTCTCTGGAAACACCATATATTTT. Translating gives CAIQAVSGNTIYF.

The chain couples TRBV2 to TRBJ1-2; D gene uncertain. The CDR3 is made up of 12 amino acids. Germline-derived CDR1 and CDR2 are SNHLY and FYNNEI. With 2 bases removed from V and 4 bases from J, the gap between germline ends came to 5 bases. CDR3 coding DNA: TGTGCCAGCAGTGAACAGGCCTATGGCTACACCTTC. Translated, it gives CASSEQAYGYTF.

The V and J genes are TRBV6-1 and TRBJ1-3; D is ambiguous. Germline V gene lookup returns CDR1 MNHNS and CDR2 SASEGT. There are 17 residues in the CDR3. Trimming stripped 3 bases from V and 0 bases from J, with 15 bases between. The CDR3 reads CASSDQRSPISGNTIYF. The CDR3 DNA reads as TGTGCCAGCAGTGATCAGCGGTCACCTATCTCTGGAAACACCATATATTTT.

The J gene is TRBJ1-6, the V gene TRBV13, with a tentative D call TRBD1 (5 bases). V dropped 0 bases and J dropped 9 bases, with 12 bases sitting between them. Germline CDR1 and CDR2: PRHDT and FYEKMQ (reference sequence). CDR3 length equals 15 residues. Here the CDR3 reads CASSLGQLGVSPLHF. For the CDR3, the DNA is TGTGCCAGCAGCTTAGGACAGCTAGGGGTTTCACCCCTCCACTTT.

This chain uses TRBV27 with TRBJ2-1; D remains ambiguous. The CDR3 runs to 14 residues. Germline loops: CDR1 MNHEY, CDR2 SMNVEV (reference sequence). V was cut by 2 bases and J by 9 bases, with 14 bases left in between. CDR3: CASSLDGREGEQFF. The DNA of the CDR3 is TGTGCCAGCAGTTTAGATGGGCGCGAAGGTGAGCAGTTCTTC.

The J gene is TRBJ2-5, the V gene TRBV6-1; 11 bases fit TRBD1. The CDR3 consists of 14 residues. V lost 6 bases, J lost 5 bases, and 5 bases stayed unmatched. The germline gives CDR1 MNHNS, CDR2 SASEGT. The DNA of the CDR3 is TGTGCCAGCAGGATGGGACAGGGGGGGGAGACCCAGTACTTC. Residues: CASRMGQGGETQYF.

The J gene is TRBJ2-3, the V gene TRBV5-6; no reliable D call. Germline CDR1 and CDR2: SGHDT and YYEEEE. The CDR3 contains 13 residues. The V and J ends lost 4 bases and 0 bases respectively, with 6 bases between them. The chain's CDR3 is CASSAPSTDTQYF. DNA for the CDR3: TGTGCCAGCAGCGCACCCAGCACAGATACGCAGTATTTT.

The chain combines TRBV6-5 with TRBJ1-6, with 11 bases matching TRBD1. With V trimmed by 1 base and J by 9 bases, 5 bases remained unmatched. Looked up from germline, CDR1 is MNHEY and CDR2 is SVGAGI. The CDR3 loop spans 16 amino acids. The CDR3 sequence: CASSYWGTGGSSPLHF. DNA for the CDR3: TGTGCCAGCAGTTACTGGGGGACAGGGGGTAGTTCACCCCTCCACTTT.

V and J are TRBV9 and TRBJ2-7, with D perhaps TRBD2 (5 bases). The CDR3 extends over 13 amino acids. CDR1 and CDR2 from the germline V gene are SGDLS and YYNGEE. V lost 2 bases to trimming and J lost 5 bases, with 11 bases between them. The CDR3 is CASSVEVLDEQYF. The CDR3 DNA is TGTGCCAGCAGCGTGGAGGTATTAGACGAGCAGTACTTC. The whole variable domain, remainder taken from reference TRBV9 and TRBJ2-7, is DSGVTQTPKHLITATGQRVTLRCSPRSGDLSVYWYQQSLDQGLQFLIQYYNGEERAKGNILERFSAQQFPDLHSELNLSSLELGDSALYFCASSVEVLDEQYFGPGTRLTVT.

The gene calls are TRBV4-1 and TRBJ1-2; 8 bases are a match to TRBD1. V dropped 1 base and J dropped 3; count of bases not matched to a gene: 4. The CDR3 spans 15 residues. Looked up from germline, CDR1 is MGHRA and CDR2 is YSYEKL. In nucleotides, the CDR3 is TGCGCCAGCAGCCAAGGTCCGGGACAGGACTATGGCTACACCTTC. Translation gives CASSQGPGQDYGYTF.

The chain has TRBV7-9 and TRBJ1-1, with D possibly TRBD1 on 5 matching bases. Deletions cut 2 bases from V and 5 bases from J, with 9 bases between. Germline V lookup: CDR1 SEHNR, CDR2 FQNEAQ (reference sequence). This CDR3 contains 13 residues. The DNA for the CDR3 is TGTGCCAGCAGCTTATTAGGGGTGACTGAAGCTTTCTTT. Translation: CASSLLGVTEAFF.